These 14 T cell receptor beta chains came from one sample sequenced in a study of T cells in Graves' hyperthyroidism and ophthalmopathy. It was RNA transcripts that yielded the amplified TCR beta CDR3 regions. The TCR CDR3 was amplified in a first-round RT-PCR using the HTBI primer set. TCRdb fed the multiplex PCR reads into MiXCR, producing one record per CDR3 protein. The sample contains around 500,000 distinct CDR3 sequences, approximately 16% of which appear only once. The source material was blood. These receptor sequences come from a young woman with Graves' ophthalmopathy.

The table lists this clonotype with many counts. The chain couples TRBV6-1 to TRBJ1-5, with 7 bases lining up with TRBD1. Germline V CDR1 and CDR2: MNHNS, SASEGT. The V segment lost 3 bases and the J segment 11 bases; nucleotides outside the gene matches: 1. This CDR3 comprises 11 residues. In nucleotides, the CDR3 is TGTGCCAGCAGTGAGGACAGGACCCAGCATTTT. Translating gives CASSEDRTQHF.

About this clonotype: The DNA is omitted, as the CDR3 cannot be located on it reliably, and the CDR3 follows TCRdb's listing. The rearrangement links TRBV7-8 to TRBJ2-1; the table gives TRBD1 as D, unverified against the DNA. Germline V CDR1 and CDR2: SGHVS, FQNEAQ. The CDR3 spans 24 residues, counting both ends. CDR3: CASSFYICSARQGARGSSYNEQFF.

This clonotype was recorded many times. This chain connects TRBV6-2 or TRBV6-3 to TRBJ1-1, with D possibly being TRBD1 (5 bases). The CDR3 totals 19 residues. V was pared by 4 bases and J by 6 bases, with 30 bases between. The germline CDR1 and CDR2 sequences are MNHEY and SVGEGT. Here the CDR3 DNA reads TGTGCCAGCAGTTTCATTCCCTCCCACCTGGGACCCCACCACCCTGAAGCTTTCTTT. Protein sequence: CASSFIPSHLGPHHPEAFF.

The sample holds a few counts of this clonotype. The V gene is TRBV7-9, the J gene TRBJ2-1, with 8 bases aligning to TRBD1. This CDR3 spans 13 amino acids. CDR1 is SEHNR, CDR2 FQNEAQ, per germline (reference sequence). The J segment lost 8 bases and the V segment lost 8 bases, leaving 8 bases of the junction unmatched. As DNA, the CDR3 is TGTGCCAGCGTCGTGGACAGGGTTTATGAGCAGTTCTTC. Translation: CASVVDRVYEQFF.

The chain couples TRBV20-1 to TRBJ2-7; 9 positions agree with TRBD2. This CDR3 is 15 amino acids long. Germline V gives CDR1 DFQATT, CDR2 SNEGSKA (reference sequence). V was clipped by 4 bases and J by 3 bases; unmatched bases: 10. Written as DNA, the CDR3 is TGCAGTGCTACTACGACTAGCGGCTTCGTCTACGAGCAGTACTTC. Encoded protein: CSATTTSGFVYEQYF.

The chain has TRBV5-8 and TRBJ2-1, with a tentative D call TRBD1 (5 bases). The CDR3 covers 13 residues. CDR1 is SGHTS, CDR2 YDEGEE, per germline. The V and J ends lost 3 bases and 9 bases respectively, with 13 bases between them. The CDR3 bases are TGTGCCAGCAGCTGGGCAGGGCGCAGTGAGCAGTTCTTC. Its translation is CASSWAGRSEQFF.

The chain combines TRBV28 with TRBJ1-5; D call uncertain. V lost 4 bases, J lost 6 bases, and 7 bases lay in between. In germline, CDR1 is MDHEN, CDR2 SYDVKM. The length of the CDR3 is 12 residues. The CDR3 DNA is TGTGCCAGCAGTTCACAGCCTCAGCCCCAGCATTTT. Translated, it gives CASSSQPQPQHF.

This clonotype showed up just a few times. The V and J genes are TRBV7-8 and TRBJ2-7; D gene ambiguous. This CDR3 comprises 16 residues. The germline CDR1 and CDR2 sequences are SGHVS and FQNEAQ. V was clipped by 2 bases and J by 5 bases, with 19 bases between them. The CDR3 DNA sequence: TGTGCCAGCAGCTTAAGCCCGTCCGGGCAGCCCCACGAGCAGTACTTC. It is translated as CASSLSPSGQPHEQYF.

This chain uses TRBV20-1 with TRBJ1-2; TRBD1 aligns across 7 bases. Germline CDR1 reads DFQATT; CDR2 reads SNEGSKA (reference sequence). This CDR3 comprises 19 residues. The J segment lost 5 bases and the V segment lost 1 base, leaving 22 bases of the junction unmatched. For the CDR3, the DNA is TGCAGTGCTAGAGGACCCAATTGGGACAGAGAGAAATCGTGGTATGGCTACACCTTC. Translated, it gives CSARGPNWDREKSWYGYTF.

The CDR3 spells CASSSYIGQGPNEQFF. CDR3 bases: TGTGCCAGCAGCTCATATATCGGGCAGGGGCCCAATGAGCAGTTCTTC. The chain employs TRBV7-8 and TRBJ2-1, with a possible D match to TRBD1 (6 bases). The CDR3 runs to 16 residues. Trimming pared 4 bases from V and 6 bases from J, leaving 19 bases between. The germline gives CDR1 SGHVS, CDR2 FQNEAQ.

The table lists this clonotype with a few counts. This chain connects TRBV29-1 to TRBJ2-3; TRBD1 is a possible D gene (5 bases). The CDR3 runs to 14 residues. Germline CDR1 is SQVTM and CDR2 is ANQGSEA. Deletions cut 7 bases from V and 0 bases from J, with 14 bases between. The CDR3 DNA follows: TGCAGCGCCATAACAGGTTCTAGCACAGATACGCAGTATTTT. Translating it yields CSAITGSSTDTQYF.

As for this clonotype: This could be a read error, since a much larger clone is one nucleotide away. CDR3 DNA: TGCAGTGCTAGTCACCAGGGGAGTGGCTACGAGCAGAACTTC. Amino acid sequence: CSASHQGSGYEQNF. J is TRBJ2-7 and V is TRBV20-1, with D perhaps matching TRBD1 (6 bases). Germline V gives CDR1 DFQATT, CDR2 SNEGSKA (reference sequence). The CDR3 length is 14 residues.

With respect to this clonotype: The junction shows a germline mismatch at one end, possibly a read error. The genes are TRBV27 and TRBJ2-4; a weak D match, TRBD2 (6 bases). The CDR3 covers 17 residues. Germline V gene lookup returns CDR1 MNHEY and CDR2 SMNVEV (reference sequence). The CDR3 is CASSPRVAVLARNIQYF. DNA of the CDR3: TGTGCCAGCAGCCCCCGAGTCGCGGTACTAGCCAGAAACATTCAGTACTTC.

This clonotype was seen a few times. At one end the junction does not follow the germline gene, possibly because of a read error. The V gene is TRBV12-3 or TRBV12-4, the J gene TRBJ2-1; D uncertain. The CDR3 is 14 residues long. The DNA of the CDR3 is TGTGCCAACAGTTTAGGGCCCTTAAACAATGAGCAGTTCTTC. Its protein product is CANSLGPLNNEQFF.